This T cell receptor beta chain was captured by sequencing in a study of T-cell memory formation after mild COVID-19. There are many counts of this clonotype. Antigen specificity is unknown. Trimming stripped 5 bases from V and 1 base from J, with 2 bases between. The CDR3 runs 12 residues. CDR1 and CDR2 from the germline V gene are SGHTA and FQGNSA. A single record per CDR3 protein comes from TCRdb applying MiXCR to the 5' RACE reads. The profile covers some 130,000 distinct CDR3 sequences, with about 18% appearing a single time and 5% to 5.5% taken by the ten largest. Study findings and constraints: Later expanders leaned CD4+, whereas clones that contracted between day 15 and 85 were balanced CD4/CD8. CD8+ contracting clones occupied EMRA, while CD4+ ones occupied mainly CM and EM. Prior to infection, memory already included some responding clones, suggesting cross-reactive memory joined.

Sequences were obtained from PBMCs or a T cell subset sorted from them (not recorded which). V gene TRBV7-2 combines with J gene TRBJ2-2; D is undetermined. This sequence was found in a man aged 18 to 30 who had mild COVID-19 (a few samples of this study predate the infection). Cell type and time point are not known. This CDR3 is CASSLNTGELFF. The CDR3 DNA reads as TGTGCCAGCAGCCTGAACACCGGGGAGCTGTTTTTT.